The 8 T cell receptor beta chains presented below share a single source sample, sequenced in a study of blood T cell repertoires in COVID-19. Data came from immunoSEQ multiplex PCR; TCRdb stores just in-frame clones and leaves some out. This sample has tens of thousands of clones; around 89% occur once, and the top ten carry 9.1%. Material for sequencing was peripheral blood. These receptors all come from a human donor in a cohort sampled during active COVID-19.

The chain links TRBV5-8 to TRBJ2-3; TRBD1 agrees at 7 bases. V shed 4 bases and J 6 bases; nucleotides not matched to a gene: 14. The CDR3 has 16 residues. The germline gives CDR1 SGHTS, CDR2 YDEGEE. CDR3: CASSNGQATSRDTQYF. As DNA, the CDR3 is TGTGCCAGCAGCAACGGACAGGCCACCTCCAGGGATACGCAGTATTTT.

This clone appeared once. The chain uses TRBV29-1 and TRBJ1-1; 8 bases fit TRBD1. CDR1 and CDR2 (germline): SQVTM, ANQGSEA. Trimming took 0 bases from V and 5 from J; bases not matched to a gene: 5. This CDR3 has 14 residues. Written as DNA, the CDR3 is TGCAGCGTTGAAGATGGGACAGGACCAACTGAAGCTTTCTTT. This encodes CSVEDGTGPTEAFF.

This chain connects TRBV12-5 to TRBJ1-5; a weak D match, TRBD1 (5 bases). V lost 6 bases and J lost 8, with 14 bases in between. The CDR3 contains 13 residues. Germline CDR1 LGHNT, CDR2 FRNRAP. In nucleotides, the CDR3 is TGTGCTAGTGGAGGGGACTTTCTTGAGCCCCAGCATTTT. Amino acid sequence: CASGGDFLEPQHF.

This sequence joins TRBV6-5 and TRBJ2-7; TRBD1 agrees at 7 bases. The CDR3 length is 13 residues. V shed 6 bases, J shed 7 bases, and the junction held 9 bases outside the gene matches. CDR1 and CDR2 (germline): MNHEY, SVGAGI. Written as DNA, the CDR3 is TGTGCCAGCAGACAGGGGCTGTCGGGGGAGCAGTACTTC. Amino acid sequence: CASRQGLSGEQYF.

This sequence joins TRBV9 and TRBJ1-3, with D possibly being TRBD1 (6 bases). This CDR3 has 16 residues. Per the germline V gene, CDR1 is SGDLS and CDR2 is YYNGEE. Trimming stripped 0 bases from V and 11 bases from J, with 21 bases between. The chain's CDR3 is CASSVGSGANMSPIYF. The CDR3 DNA reads TGTGCCAGCAGCGTAGGATCAGGGGCCAACATGTCTCCCATATATTTT.

The chain uses TRBV4-1 and TRBJ1-6; 7 bases are a match to TRBD1. The CDR3 runs to 14 residues. Per the germline V gene, CDR1 is MGHRA and CDR2 is YSYEKL. Trimming cost V 6 bases and J 6 bases; bases outside gene matches: 5. The CDR3 DNA sequence: TGCGCCAGCAGTCCCGGGACAGCTAATTCACCCCTCCACTTT. Its translation is CASSPGTANSPLHF.

The V and J genes are TRBV9 and TRBJ2-1; D not resolved. Trimming left V 4 bases short and J 6 bases short, with 11 bases between. The CDR3 is 13 amino acids. Germline V lookup: CDR1 SGDLS, CDR2 YYNGEE. The CDR3 DNA follows: TGTGCCAGCAGCCCCCGACTTGGCAATGAGCAGTTCTTC. It translates to CASSPRLGNEQFF.

The chain has TRBV29-1 and TRBJ2-6, with D hard to call. V shed 4 bases and J shed 3 bases, with 10 bases lying between them. This CDR3 contains 14 residues. The germline CDR1 and CDR2 sequences are SQVTM and ANQGSEA. This CDR3 is CSVVVSRGANVLTF. The CDR3 coding sequence is TGCAGCGTTGTCGTGTCTCGTGGGGCCAACGTCCTGACTTTC.